This T cell receptor beta chain stems from a study of response to subunit inactivated influenza vaccine. CDR3 length equals 14 residues. Germline V gives CDR1 SGHTA, CDR2 FQGNSA. With 1 base removed from V and 4 bases from J, the gap between germline ends came to 8 bases. Study findings and constraints: Seasonal influenza vaccination, on each occasion, was suggested by the authors to recruit few new T cells.

From the RT-PCR reads, TCRdb called clonotypes with MiXCR, one entry per CDR3 protein. The data show some 500,000 distinct CDR3 sequences, about 25% seen once. On this clonotype itself: The antigen remains undetermined.

The chain links TRBV7-2 to TRBJ1-5; maybe TRBD1 (5 bases). This sample comprised CD4+ T cells sorted from PBMCs, obtained roughly 5 days after vaccination. This TCR came from a man aged 50-59 years who received an inactivated influenza vaccine. The CDR3 coding sequence is TGTGCCAGCAGCTTAGTGGAGGGGAATCAGCCCCAGCATTTT. It encodes CASSLVEGNQPQHF.